This T cell receptor beta chain was identified in a study of blood T cell repertoires in COVID-19. In the study overall: Nucleic acid was either cDNA or gDNA, and it came from T cells, B-cell-depleted T cells, or PBMCs.

A note on this clone: The identical CDR3 is also encoded by other nucleotide sequences in the sample.

TCRdb's table, derived via immunoSEQ multiplex PCR, lists solely in-frame clones and lacks some. This table has about 140,000 clones, approximately 86% appearing once. This receptor was identified in a woman in her fifties or sixties with acute or convalescent COVID-19. The sample was peripheral blood.

CDR3 DNA: TGTGCCGGCGGACAGGGACCCTACGAGCAGTACTTC. This sequence encodes CAGGQGPYEQYF. V is TRBV28 and J is TRBJ2-7; 8 nucleotides line up with TRBD1. CDR1 and CDR2 from the germline V gene are MDHEN and SYDVKM. The CDR3 is made up of 12 amino acids. Trimming took 11 bases from V and 2 from J; bases not matched to a gene: 5. The full variable domain, rest sourced from reference TRBV28 and TRBJ2-7, is DVKVTQSSRYLVKRTGEKVFLECVQDMDHENMFWYRQDPGLGLRLIYFSYDVKMKEKGDIPEGYSVSREKKERFSLILESASTNQTSMYLCAGGQGPYEQYFGPGTRLTVT.